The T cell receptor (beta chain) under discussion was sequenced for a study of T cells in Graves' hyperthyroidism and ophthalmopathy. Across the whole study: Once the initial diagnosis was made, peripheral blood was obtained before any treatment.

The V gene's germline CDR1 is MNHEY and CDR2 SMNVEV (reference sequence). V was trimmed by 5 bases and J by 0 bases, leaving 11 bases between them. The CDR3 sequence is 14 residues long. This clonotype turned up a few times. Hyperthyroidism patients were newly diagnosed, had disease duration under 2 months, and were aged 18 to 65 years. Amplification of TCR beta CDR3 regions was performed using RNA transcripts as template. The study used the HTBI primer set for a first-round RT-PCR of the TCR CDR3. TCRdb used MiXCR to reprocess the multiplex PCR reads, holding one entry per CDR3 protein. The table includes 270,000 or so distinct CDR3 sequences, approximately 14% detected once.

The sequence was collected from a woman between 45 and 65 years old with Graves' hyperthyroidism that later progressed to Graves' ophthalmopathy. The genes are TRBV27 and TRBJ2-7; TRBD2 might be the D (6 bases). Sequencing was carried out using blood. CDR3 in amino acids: CASSPRRDSYEQYF. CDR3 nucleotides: TGTGCCAGCAGTCCACGGCGGGACTCCTACGAGCAGTACTTC.